These T cell receptor beta chains were read from a single sample in a study of blood T cell repertoires in COVID-19. Some clones are missing from TCRdb's copy, which holds only in-frame ones; the method was immunoSEQ multiplex PCR. The table shows roughly 150,000 clones, with about 88% occurring only once. Sequenced input: peripheral blood. The receptors were sampled from a woman of 80 years or more with COVID-19, enrolled during active disease. The CDR3 runs from the conserved cysteine through the conserved F or W. A D gene is named only where the DNA matches it firmly. Clone size is not always given. Where it is, it says once, few, many or a class for expanded clones.

>TRBJ1-1|TRBV27|.|TRBD1
CASRDRVNTEAFF
TGTGCCAGCCGGGACAGGGTGAACACTGAAGCTTTCTTT
>TRBJ2-1|TRBV18|.|TRBD2
CASSPVAGGYNEQFF
TGTGCCAGCTCACCAGTAGCGGGGGGATACAATGAGCAGTTCTTC
>TRBJ2-6|TRBV7-2|.|.
CASTLSSGTGANVLTF
TGTGCCAGCACCCTTAGCTCGGGAACTGGGGCCAACGTCCTGACTTTC
>TRBJ1-1|TRBV28|.|.
CASSFSDTEAFF
TGTGCCAGCAGTTTCTCGGACACTGAAGCTTTCTTT
>TRBJ2-1|TRBV29-1|.|TRBD2
CSVEKIVGGLAGEEQFF
TGCAGCGTTGAAAAGATCGTCGGGGGACTAGCGGGAGAAGAGCAGTTCTTC
>TRBJ1-5|TRBV28|once|TRBD1
CASSGGQGVRQPQHF
TGTGCCAGCAGTGGAGGACAGGGAGTAAGGCAGCCCCAGCATTTT
>TRBJ1-1|TRBV28|.|.
CASAGLVGDTEAFF
TGTGCCAGCGCCGGACTCGTTGGGGACACTGAAGCTTTCTTT
>TRBJ2-7|TRBV6-2/TRBV6-3|.|TRBD1
CASSRGGQSYEQYF
TGTGCCAGCAGTCGAGGGGGCCAATCCTACGAGCAGTACTTC
>TRBJ2-1|TRBV6-5|.|TRBD1
CASSWYMGQTYNEQFF
TGTGCCAGCAGTTGGTACATGGGACAGACCTACAATGAGCAGTTCTTC
>TRBJ1-1|TRBV28|.|.
CASSIRTVNTEAFF
TGTGCCAGCAGTATACGGACAGTGAACACTGAAGCTTTCTTT
>TRBJ2-7|TRBV7-2|.|TRBD2
CASSLGAGESGEQYF
TGTGCCAGCAGCTTAGGGGCGGGAGAAAGTGGCGAGCAGTACTTC
>TRBJ2-3|TRBV5-1|.|.
CASSFRGREAGTDTQYF
TGCGCCAGCAGCTTTAGGGGAAGGGAGGCCGGCACAGATACGCAGTATTTT
>TRBJ1-5|TRBV7-2|.|TRBD1
CASSEDRTNQPQHF
TGTGCCAGCAGCGAGGACAGGACCAATCAGCCCCAGCATTTT
>TRBJ2-7|TRBV4-2|.|.
CASSQVAGSYEQYF
TGTGCCAGCAGCCAAGTTGCCGGTTCCTACGAGCAGTACTTC
>TRBJ1-3|TRBV28|.|TRBD1
CVSRTGSLGNTIYF
TGTGTCAGCAGGACAGGCTCTCTCGGAAACACCATATATTTT
>TRBJ2-2|TRBV18|.|TRBD1
CASSSGTGSTGELFF
TGTGCCAGCTCATCCGGGACAGGGAGTACCGGGGAGCTGTTTTTT
>TRBJ1-2|TRBV28|.|.
CASSLGGQAYGYTF
TGTGCCAGCAGTTTGGGAGGACAAGCCTATGGCTACACCTTC
>TRBJ1-6|TRBV5-4|.|.
CASSGDSYNSPLHF
TGTGCCAGCAGCGGAGACTCCTATAATTCACCCCTCCACTTT
>TRBJ2-7|TRBV5-1|.|TRBD1
CASSLAPGQGGDYEQYF
TGCGCCAGCAGCTTGGCCCCGGGACAGGGAGGCGACTACGAGCAGTACTTC
>TRBJ2-5|TRBV28|.|.
CASSSHSPGEEETQYF
TGTGCCAGCAGTTCACACTCCCCGGGAGAGGAAGAGACCCAGTACTTC
>TRBJ1-1|TRBV5-6|.|.
CASSFNRITEAFF
TGTGCCAGCAGCTTCAACAGGATCACTGAAGCTTTCTTT
>TRBJ1-1|TRBV6-6|.|.
CASRHGGTEAFF
TGTGCCAGCAGACACGGGGGCACTGAAGCTTTCTTT
>TRBJ2-3|TRBV5-1|.|.
CASSADDTQYF
TGCGCCAGCAGCGCGGATGATACGCAGTATTTT
>TRBJ2-2|TRBV3-1/TRBV3-2|.|.
CASSQAHGGIHTGELFF
TGTGCCAGCAGCCAAGCCCATGGGGGGATCCACACCGGGGAGCTGTTTTTT
>TRBJ2-7|TRBV14|.|TRBD2
CASSQAGTSSAQYF
TGTGCCAGCAGCCAAGCAGGGACTAGTAGTGCGCAGTACTTC
>TRBJ1-3|TRBV19|.|.
CASLGSRSASGNTIYF
TGTGCCAGTCTCGGGAGTCGTTCTGCATCTGGAAACACCATATATTTT
>TRBJ1-1|TRBV10-3|.|.
CAISESTVRTEAFF
TGTGCCATCAGTGAGTCGACAGTAAGGACTGAAGCTTTCTTT
>TRBJ2-2|TRBV5-1|.|.
CASSLGFGSENTGELFF
TGCGCCAGCAGCTTGGGTTTTGGTAGCGAGAACACCGGGGAGCTGTTTTTT
>TRBJ1-2|TRBV5-4|few|.
CASSLHGEGGYTF
TGTGCCAGCAGCCTTCACGGGGAGGGTGGCTACACCTTC
>TRBJ1-4|TRBV11-1|.|.
CASSVDIATNEKLFF
TGTGCCAGCAGCGTTGACATCGCAACTAATGAAAAACTGTTTTTT
>TRBJ1-2|TRBV27|few|.
CASSLRGGRDYGYTF
TGTGCCAGCAGTCTAAGGGGGGGCCGGGACTATGGCTACACCTTC
>TRBJ2-7|TRBV3-1/TRBV3-2|.|TRBD2
CASSQFGGSLAGSYEQYF
TGTGCCAGCAGCCAATTTGGGGGGTCTCTAGCGGGGAGCTACGAGCAGTACTTC
>TRBJ1-2|TRBV2|.|.
CASRTHGSRDGYTF
TGTGCCAGCAGGACTCATGGATCCAGGGATGGCTACACCTTC
>TRBJ1-3|TRBV18|few|.
CASSPGQLSGNTIYF
TGTGCCAGCTCACCCGGACAGCTCTCTGGAAACACCATATATTTT
>TRBJ1-2|TRBV5-4|.|.
CASSLGGYRYGYTF
TGTGCCAGCAGCTTGGGCGGCTACCGATATGGCTACACCTTC
>TRBJ1-3|TRBV28|.|TRBD1
CASSQGTARPGNTIYF
TGTGCCAGCAGTCAAGGGACAGCCCGTCCTGGAAACACCATATATTTT
>TRBJ2-1|TRBV18|.|.
CASSQGRENEQFF
TGTGCCAGCTCGCAGGGTAGGGAAAATGAGCAGTTCTTC
>TRBJ2-6|TRBV18|.|TRBD2
CASSPGTSSGANVLTF
TGTGCCAGCTCACCAGGGACTAGCTCTGGGGCCAACGTCCTGACTTTC
>TRBJ2-1|TRBV12-3/TRBV12-4|.|.
CASSPFLNEQFF
TGTGCCAGCAGCCCCTTTCTGAATGAGCAGTTCTTC